The rows below give T cell receptor beta chains drawn from one sample of a study of CD8 T cells in ankylosing spondylitis. Via MiXCR, TCRdb re-called the 5' RACE reads, giving one row per CDR3 protein. The table has approximately 400,000 distinct CDR3 sequences, over 15% seen once. Sequencing input: blood, either unsorted or a sorted T cell fraction (not recorded which). The receptors shown here come from a male donor with ankylosing spondylitis. The CDR3 runs from the conserved cysteine through the conserved F or W. Each record gives: clone size, J gene, D gene, V gene, CDR3 protein, CDR3 DNA. D genes are given only for firm matches. The size field is filled for only some rows; it gives once, few, many or a size class.

clone_size: -; j_call: TRBJ1-5; d_call: TRBD1; v_call: TRBV20-1; cdr3_aa: CSAPRTGTFEPQHF; cdr3_nt: TGCAGTGCTCCCCGGACAGGGACGTTTGAGCCCCAGCATTTT
clone_size: -; j_call: TRBJ2-1; d_call: -; v_call: TRBV12-3/TRBV12-4; cdr3_aa: CASSLRDTRSNEQFF; cdr3_nt: TGTGCCAGCAGTCTCCGGGACACCCGTTCCAATGAGCAGTTCTTC
clone_size: many; j_call: TRBJ2-7; d_call: -; v_call: TRBV10-2; cdr3_aa: CASKGQVLSYEQYF; cdr3_nt: TGCGCCAGCAAGGGACAAGTTCTCTCCTACGAGCAGTACTTC
clone_size: many; j_call: TRBJ2-1; d_call: -; v_call: TRBV11-2; cdr3_aa: CASSLAGGGQFF; cdr3_nt: TGTGCCAGCAGCTTAGCGGGAGGGGGCCAGTTCTTC
clone_size: -; j_call: TRBJ2-5; d_call: TRBD2; v_call: TRBV11-2; cdr3_aa: CASSFTAGAPLETQYF; cdr3_nt: TGTGCCAGCAGCTTCACAGCGGGAGCGCCCCTGGAGACCCAGTACTTC
clone_size: -; j_call: TRBJ1-1; d_call: -; v_call: TRBV12-3/TRBV12-4; cdr3_aa: CASSWGRTEAFF; cdr3_nt: TGTGCCAGCAGTTGGGGGCGGACAGAAGCTTTCTTT
clone_size: few; j_call: TRBJ2-1; d_call: -; v_call: TRBV7-3; cdr3_aa: CASSPNSANEQFF; cdr3_nt: TGTGCCAGCAGCCCGAACTCGGCCAATGAGCAGTTCTTC
clone_size: few; j_call: TRBJ2-6; d_call: -; v_call: TRBV6-5; cdr3_aa: CASRRGANVLTF; cdr3_nt: TGTGCCAGCAGGCGGGGGGCCAACGTCCTGACTTTC
clone_size: -; j_call: TRBJ2-6; d_call: TRBD1; v_call: TRBV6-2/TRBV6-3; cdr3_aa: CASSYSLGQGASGANVLTF; cdr3_nt: TGTGCCAGCAGTTACTCGCTGGGACAGGGGGCCTCTGGGGCCAACGTCCTGACTTTC
clone_size: few; j_call: TRBJ2-1; d_call: TRBD2; v_call: TRBV2; cdr3_aa: CASSDRLAGGYNEQFF; cdr3_nt: TGTGCCAGCAGTGATCGACTAGCGGGAGGCTACAATGAGCAGTTCTTC
clone_size: many; j_call: TRBJ2-3; d_call: -; v_call: TRBV7-6; cdr3_aa: CASSSDLGIADTQYF; cdr3_nt: TGTGCCAGCAGCTCGGACCTGGGGATCGCAGATACGCAGTATTTT
clone_size: few; j_call: TRBJ1-6; d_call: TRBD1; v_call: TRBV12-3/TRBV12-4; cdr3_aa: CASRGQRNYNSPLHF; cdr3_nt: TGTGCCAGCAGGGGACAGCGAAACTATAATTCACCCCTCCACTTT
clone_size: few; j_call: TRBJ2-7; d_call: TRBD2; v_call: TRBV28; cdr3_aa: CASSLGGSDLEQYF; cdr3_nt: TGTGCCAGCAGTTTAGGCGGGAGCGACCTCGAGCAGTACTTC
clone_size: -; j_call: TRBJ2-7; d_call: -; v_call: TRBV7-9; cdr3_aa: CASSLNGGQYF; cdr3_nt: TGTGCCAGCAGCTTGAATGGGGGGCAGTACTTC
clone_size: few; j_call: TRBJ1-2; d_call: -; v_call: TRBV18; cdr3_aa: CASSPPFLGGGFNGYTF; cdr3_nt: TGTGCCAGCTCACCACCTTTTCTTGGAGGGGGATTTAATGGCTACACCTTC
clone_size: -; j_call: TRBJ2-3; d_call: -; v_call: TRBV11-1; cdr3_aa: CASNGGITDTQYF; cdr3_nt: TGTGCCAGCAATGGCGGGATTACAGATACGCAGTATTTT
clone_size: few; j_call: TRBJ1-2; d_call: -; v_call: TRBV29-1; cdr3_aa: CSVEDGNKGYTF; cdr3_nt: TGCAGCGTCGAGGACGGGAATAAGGGCTACACCTTC
clone_size: few; j_call: TRBJ1-1; d_call: TRBD1; v_call: TRBV7-9; cdr3_aa: CASSLATGGNTEAFF; cdr3_nt: TGTGCCAGCAGCTTAGCGACAGGGGGGAACACTGAAGCTTTCTTT
clone_size: -; j_call: TRBJ2-1; d_call: TRBD2; v_call: TRBV20-1; cdr3_aa: CSASTSGGIYNEQFF; cdr3_nt: TGCAGTGCTAGTACTAGCGGGGGCATCTACAATGAGCAGTTCTTC
clone_size: -; j_call: TRBJ2-3; d_call: -; v_call: TRBV24-1; cdr3_aa: CATSDPSATDTQYF; cdr3_nt: TGTGCCACCAGTGACCCCTCCGCCACAGATACGCAGTATTTT